One and the same sample provided the 21 T cell receptor beta chains below, sequenced in a study of blood T cells in healthy people across ages. Using a J-beta primer mix together with a sample-barcoded 5' primer, a second PCR was run for about 6 to 11 cycles. TCRdb used MiXCR to reprocess the 5' RACE reads, holding one entry per CDR3 protein. The sample contains 850,000 to 1,300,000 distinct CDR3 sequences, more than 35% of which appear only once. The sequencing sample was made of blood. The receptors were gathered from a woman in her fifties or sixties in good health.

This clonotype turned up a few times. V and J are TRBV5-1 and TRBJ2-7; D perhaps matches TRBD2 (5 bases). CDR1 and CDR2 from the germline V gene are SGHRS and YFSETQ. This CDR3 has 14 amino acids. Trimming took off 4 bases at V and 0 bases at J, with 11 bases between the two ends. The CDR3 nucleotides are TGCGCCAGCAGCGTGGACTCAATCTCCTACGAGCAGTACTTC. It yields the protein CASSVDSISYEQYF.

J is TRBJ2-4 and V is TRBV4-2; TRBD1 might be the D (5 bases). In germline, CDR1 is LGHNA, CDR2 YNFKEQ. Trimming removed 1 base at V and 0 bases at J, with 19 bases between. This CDR3 has 19 amino acids. The CDR3 protein is CASSQGPTRGSLAKNIQYF. The CDR3 region has the DNA TGTGCCAGCAGCCAAGGTCCCACAAGGGGCAGTCTAGCCAAAAACATTCAGTACTTC.

Here the CDR3 DNA reads TGTGCCAGCAGCTTAGCCGGGAGGGCCACCGGGGAGCTGTTTTTT. Translating it yields CASSLAGRATGELFF. The genes are TRBV7-9 and TRBJ2-2; 8 positions agree with TRBD2. CDR1 is SEHNR and CDR2 is FQNEAQ in the germline V gene (reference sequence). The length of the CDR3 is 15 residues. J lost 4 bases, V lost 0 bases, and 1 base had no gene match.

The gene calls are TRBV4-1 and TRBJ1-5; D perhaps matches TRBD1 (6 bases). V lost 2 bases and J lost 5, with 13 bases in between. This CDR3 region has 15 residues. Per the germline V gene, CDR1 is MGHRA and CDR2 is YSYEKL. The CDR3 bases are TGCGCCAGCAGCCAACTCGGGACACCTCATCAGCCCCAGCATTTT. It yields the protein CASSQLGTPHQPQHF.

This rearrangement joins TRBV29-1 to TRBJ2-5; a possible D gene is TRBD1 (5 bases). This CDR3 spans 14 amino acids. CDR1 and CDR2 (germline): SQVTM, ANQGSEA. Deletions cut 1 base from V and 3 bases from J, with 12 bases between. The CDR3: CSVEGRTSEETQYF. In nucleotides, the CDR3 is TGCAGCGTTGAAGGTAGGACATCAGAAGAGACCCAGTACTTC.

This chain links TRBV7-2 with TRBJ2-3; possibly TRBD2 for D (6 bases). Trimming left V 2 bases short and J 2 bases short, with 14 bases between. Germline CDR1 is SGHTA and CDR2 is FQGNSA. The CDR3 runs to 16 residues. The CDR3 reads CASSLSRAGYTDTQYF. Here the CDR3 DNA reads TGTGCCAGCAGCTTAAGTCGGGCGGGGTACACAGATACGCAGTATTTT.

The rearrangement joins TRBV7-6 to TRBJ2-7; 12 nucleotides align to TRBD2. V gave up 1 base and J gave up 5 bases; unmatched junction bases: 3. The germline CDR1 and CDR2 sequences are SGHVS and FNYEAQ. This CDR3 is built from 15 residues. CDR3 region: CASSLGLAGVHEQYF. CDR3 bases: TGTGCCAGCAGCTTAGGACTAGCGGGAGTGCACGAGCAGTACTTC.

This clonotype was observed a few times. V usage is TRBV7-8 and J usage is TRBJ2-7, with D unresolved. The CDR3 is 17 residues long. CDR1 and CDR2 from the germline V gene are SGHVS and FQNEAQ. Trimming removed 5 bases from V and 2 bases from J, with 22 bases in between. The CDR3 bases are TGTGCCAGCAGCCTAGGTCGTGGTGGGCCTAGTCCCTACGAGCAGTACTTC. Protein product: CASSLGRGGPSPYEQYF.

The chain recombines TRBV6-5 with TRBJ2-5, with D possibly TRBD1 on 6 matching bases. V was clipped by 3 bases and J by 4 bases, with 12 bases between them. The CDR3 has 14 residues. Germline V CDR1 and CDR2: MNHEY, SVGAGI. CDR3 DNA: TGTGCCAGCAGTTATAAGAGGGGGTTAGAGACCCAGTACTTC. Its translation: CASSYKRGLETQYF.

This clonotype has only a few counts. The rearrangement uses TRBV3-1 and TRBJ1-5; possible D gene TRBD1, 6 bases. Per the germline V gene, CDR1 is LGHDT and CDR2 is YNNKEL (reference sequence). Trimming cost V 4 bases and J 9 bases, with 22 bases left between them. The CDR3 spans 16 residues. DNA for the CDR3: TGTGCCAGCAGCCTGGGGACACCCAACTCTCTACGGCCCCAGCATTTT. This codes for CASSLGTPNSLRPQHF.

This clonotype was detected a few times. This rearrangement joins TRBV12-3 or TRBV12-4 to TRBJ1-2, with D perhaps TRBD1 (6 bases). Trimming stripped 8 bases from V and 5 bases from J, with 12 bases between. The CDR3 runs to 12 residues. The CDR3 DNA reads TGTGCCAGCTTCCGGGGGGCTTATGGCTACACCTTC. This codes for CASFRGAYGYTF.

This clonotype was observed a few times. The chain is built from TRBV20-1 and TRBJ1-5; perhaps TRBD1 as D (6 bases). The germline V gene has CDR1 DFQATT and CDR2 SNEGSKA (reference sequence). This CDR3 is 16 amino acids long. Trimming took 5 bases from V and 1 from J, leaving 18 bases between them. Written as DNA, the CDR3 is TGCAGTGCTGCCGCGGGGGGGGCGCCAAGCAATCAGCCCCAGCATTTT. Residues: CSAAAGGAPSNQPQHF.

J is TRBJ2-4 and V is TRBV2; 13 bases fit TRBD2. The end of the DNA fits TRBJ2-7 better, so the J call may be wrong. Germline V CDR1 and CDR2: SNHLY, FYNNEI. CDR3 size: 14 residues. CDR3 amino acids: CASLPWTSGSEQYF. The CDR3 DNA follows: TGTGCCAGCCTACCCTGGACTAGCGGGAGCGAGCAGTACTTC.

The chain carries TRBV6-1 and TRBJ2-3, with TRBD2 matching over 13 bases. With V trimmed by 8 bases and J by 5 bases, 16 bases remained unmatched. The CDR3 spans 18 residues. Germline CDR1 is MNHNS and CDR2 is SASEGT. CDR3 nucleotides: TGTGCCAGCGTAGAGGGGGGACTAGCGGGATTACGCATAGATACGCAGTATTTT. Encoded protein: CASVEGGLAGLRIDTQYF.

The rearrangement links TRBV7-3 to TRBJ1-4; D possibly corresponds to TRBD1 (5 bases). The CDR3 has 15 amino acids. Trimming took 0 bases from V and 8 from J, leaving 13 bases between them. CDR1 and CDR2 from the germline V gene are SGHTA and FQGTGA. The CDR3 sequence: CASSLTGTLGEKLFF. CDR3 nucleotides: TGTGCCAGCAGCTTAACCGGGACCCTCGGGGAAAAACTGTTTTTT.

This clonotype appeared a few times. The V gene is TRBV28, the J gene TRBJ2-7; no definite D call. In germline, CDR1 is MDHEN, CDR2 SYDVKM. The CDR3 is 12 amino acids. V lost 5 bases and J lost 3, with 8 bases in between. Written as DNA, the CDR3 is TGTGCCAGCAGTCAGTTACTCTACGAGCAGTACTTC. Protein product: CASSQLLYEQYF.

The V call is TRBV7-9, the J call TRBJ2-1; 11 nucleotides align to TRBD2. This CDR3 spans 15 amino acids. Trimming at V came to 5 bases and at J to 7 bases, leaving 7 bases not matched to a gene. Germline V gene data show CDR1 as SEHNR and CDR2 as FQNEAQ (reference sequence). This CDR3 is CASSTSGGNGNEQFF. CDR3 nucleotides: TGTGCCAGCAGCACTAGCGGGGGCAACGGGAATGAGCAGTTCTTC.

The V call is TRBV25-1, the J call TRBJ2-7, with D possibly TRBD2 on 7 matching bases. CDR1 is MGHDK and CDR2 is SYGVNS in the germline V gene. The CDR3 contains 18 residues. V gave up 4 bases and J gave up 3 bases, with 25 bases separating them. The CDR3 protein is CASSAFPTHEGGHYEQYF. CDR3 in DNA: TGTGCCAGCAGTGCCTTCCCCACTCACGAGGGGGGGCACTACGAGCAGTACTTC.

This clonotype appeared a few times. The V gene is TRBV5-1, the J gene TRBJ2-3, with D tentatively TRBD2 (5 bases). Trimming took off 1 base at V and 2 bases at J, with 14 bases between the two ends. CDR1 SGHRS and CDR2 YFSETQ come from the germline V gene. The CDR3 consists of 16 residues. The CDR3 DNA sequence: TGCGCCAGCAGCTTGTTGAGGGCACCTCCCACAGATACGCAGTATTTT. It encodes CASSLLRAPPTDTQYF.

The chain has TRBV7-7 and TRBJ2-1, with D maybe TRBD2 (5 bases). CDR3 length: 14 residues. The germline CDR1 and CDR2 sequences are SSHAT and FNYEAQ (reference sequence). V lost 5 bases, J lost 7 bases, and 15 bases lay in between. CDR3 DNA sequence: TGTGCCAGCAGCGCAATGGGAGAGTGGAATGAGCAGTTCTTC. Its translation is CASSAMGEWNEQFF.

The chain uses TRBV5-5 and TRBJ2-5; 9 positions match TRBD1. The better agreement between TRBJ2-7 and the DNA end casts doubt on the J call. This CDR3 region has 15 residues. Germline V gene sequence: CDR1 SGHKS, CDR2 YYEKEE (reference sequence). CDR3 sequence (DNA): TGTGCCAGCAGCTTGGCTGGGACAGGGTTCTACGAGCAGTACTTC. Protein: CASSLAGTGFYEQYF.